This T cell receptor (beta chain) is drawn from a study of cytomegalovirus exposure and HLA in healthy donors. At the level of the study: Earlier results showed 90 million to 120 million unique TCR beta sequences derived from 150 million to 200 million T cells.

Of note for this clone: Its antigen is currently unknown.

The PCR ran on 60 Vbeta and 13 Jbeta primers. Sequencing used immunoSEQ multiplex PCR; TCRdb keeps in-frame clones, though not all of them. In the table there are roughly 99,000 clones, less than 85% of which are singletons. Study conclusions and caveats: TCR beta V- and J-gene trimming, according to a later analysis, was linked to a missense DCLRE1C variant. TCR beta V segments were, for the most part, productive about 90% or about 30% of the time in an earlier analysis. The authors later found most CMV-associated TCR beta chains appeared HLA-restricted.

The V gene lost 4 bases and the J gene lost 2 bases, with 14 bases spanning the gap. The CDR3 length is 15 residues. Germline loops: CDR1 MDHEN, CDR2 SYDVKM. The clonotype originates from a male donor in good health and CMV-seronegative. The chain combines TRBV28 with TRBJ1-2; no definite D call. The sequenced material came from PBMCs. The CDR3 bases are TGTGCCAGCAGTTGGGCACGGGAACCAAACTATGGCTACACCTTC. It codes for CASSWAREPNYGYTF.